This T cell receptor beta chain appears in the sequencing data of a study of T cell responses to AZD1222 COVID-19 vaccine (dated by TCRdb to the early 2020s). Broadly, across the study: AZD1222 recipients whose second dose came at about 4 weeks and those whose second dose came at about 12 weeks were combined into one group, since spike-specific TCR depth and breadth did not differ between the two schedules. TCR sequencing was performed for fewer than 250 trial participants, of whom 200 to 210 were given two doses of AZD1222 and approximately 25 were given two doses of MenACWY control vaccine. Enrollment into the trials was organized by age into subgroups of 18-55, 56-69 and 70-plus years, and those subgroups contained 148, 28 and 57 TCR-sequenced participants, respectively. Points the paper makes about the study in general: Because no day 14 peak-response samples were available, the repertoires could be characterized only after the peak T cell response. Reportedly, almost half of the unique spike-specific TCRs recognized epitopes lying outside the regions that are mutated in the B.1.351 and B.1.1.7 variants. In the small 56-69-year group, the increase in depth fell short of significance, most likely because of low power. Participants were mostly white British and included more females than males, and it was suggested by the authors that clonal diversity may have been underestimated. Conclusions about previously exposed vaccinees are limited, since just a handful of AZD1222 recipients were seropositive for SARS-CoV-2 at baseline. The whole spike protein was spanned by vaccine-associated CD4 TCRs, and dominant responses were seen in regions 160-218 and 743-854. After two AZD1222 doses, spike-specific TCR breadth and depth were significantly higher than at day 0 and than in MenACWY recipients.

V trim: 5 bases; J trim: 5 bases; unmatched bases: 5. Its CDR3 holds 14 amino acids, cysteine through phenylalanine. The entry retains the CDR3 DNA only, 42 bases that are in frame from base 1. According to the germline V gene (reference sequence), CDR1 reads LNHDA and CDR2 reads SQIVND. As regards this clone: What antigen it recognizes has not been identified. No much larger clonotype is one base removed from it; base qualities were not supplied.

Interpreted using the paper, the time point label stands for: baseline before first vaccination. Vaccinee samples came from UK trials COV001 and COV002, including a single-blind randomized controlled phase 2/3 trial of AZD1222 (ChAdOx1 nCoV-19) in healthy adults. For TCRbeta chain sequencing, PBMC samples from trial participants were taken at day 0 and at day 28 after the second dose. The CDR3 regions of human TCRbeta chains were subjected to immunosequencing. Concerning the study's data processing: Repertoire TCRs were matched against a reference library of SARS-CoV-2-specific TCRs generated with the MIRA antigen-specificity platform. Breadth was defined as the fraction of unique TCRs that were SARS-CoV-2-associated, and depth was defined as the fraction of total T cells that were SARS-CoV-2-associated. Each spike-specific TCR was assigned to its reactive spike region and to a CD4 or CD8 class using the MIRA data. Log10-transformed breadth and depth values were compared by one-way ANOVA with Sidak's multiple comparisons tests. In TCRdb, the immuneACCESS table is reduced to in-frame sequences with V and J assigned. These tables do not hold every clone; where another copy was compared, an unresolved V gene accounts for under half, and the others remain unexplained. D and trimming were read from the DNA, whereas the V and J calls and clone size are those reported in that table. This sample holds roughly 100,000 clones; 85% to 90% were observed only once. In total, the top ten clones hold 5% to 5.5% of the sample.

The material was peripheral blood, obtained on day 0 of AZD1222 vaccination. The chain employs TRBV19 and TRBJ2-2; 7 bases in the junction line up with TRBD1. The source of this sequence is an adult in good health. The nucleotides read TGTGCCAGTAGTTGGGACAGTGTAACCGGGGAGCTGTTTTTT. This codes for CASSWDSVTGELFF.